The present T cell receptor (beta chain) was sequenced within a study of cytomegalovirus exposure and HLA in healthy donors (dated by TCRdb to 2015 to 2018). Regarding the research as a whole: According to a later analysis, the approximately 120 validation repertoires were produced on the same platform as the 666 repertoires of the first cohort. Besides the first cohort of approximately 670 subjects, a separate validation cohort made up of over 95 different subjects was used. High-throughput TCR immunosequencing, statistical association of individual TCRs with disease status, and machine learning were combined to predict cytomegalovirus infection status. The study was designed to test whether signatures of past pathogen exposure could be identified by cataloging public T cell receptors. Overall results and qualifications from the work: It was suggested by the authors that the approach could potentially be generalized to other disease states and immunological phenotypes. Subsequent analysis determined that TCRs grouped into clusters in the first cohort also showed a tendency toward co-occurrence across the 90 to 150 validation repertoires, and approximately 94% of cluster scores exceeded 0. A total of 164 TCR beta chains were listed by the study as associated with cytomegalovirus. The classifier was reported to diagnose cytomegalovirus status with high specificity and sensitivity in both the original cohort and the validation cohort. Three of the identified cytomegalovirus-associated TCR beta chains were confirmed in vitro to be specific for cytomegalovirus antigens. The validation cohort had no HLA typing available for a later analysis, so co-occurrence within that cohort was assessed over all 120 or so repertoires. While some public TCRs were present in many individuals, most TCR sequences turned up only very rarely across donors.

Regarding this clone: Which antigen it targets is not known. Per-base quality was not reported, and no clone a single base away is much larger than it.

V lost 6 bases and J lost 2 bases, and the count of bases not matched to a germline gene is 1. The CDR3 runs 14 amino acids, cysteine and phenylalanine included. CDR3 DNA is the only sequence kept; it has 42 bases, read in frame from the first base. Taken from the germline V gene, the CDR1 and CDR2 loops are MDHEN and SYDVKM. Donors formed part of the validation cohort, which comprised over a hundred subjects and was distinct from the first cohort of some 700 subjects. The library was obtained by the immunoSEQ multiplex PCR assay. Under the source paper's analysis protocol: A statistical classification framework was built to diagnose cytomegalovirus status from the catalog of TCR beta chain sequences. TCRdb's version of the immuneACCESS table is confined to in-frame rearrangements and falls short of the full clone set. An unresolved V gene accounts for under half of the shortfall where checked; the remainder is of unknown origin. Clone size and V and J calls were adopted from that table, with D and trimming inferred from the DNA. The sample yields 150,000 to 200,000 clones; approximately 81% were counted once. The top ten constitute approximately 15% of the sample.

The sequence came from a man aged 18-30 years in good health and CMV-seropositive. Sequencing was carried out using PBMCs. This chain joins TRBV28 to TRBJ2-1; the central 10 bases match TRBD2. Read as DNA, the sequence is TGTGCCAGCAGAAGCGGGGGGGCCTACAATGAGCAGTTCTTC. This encodes CASRSGGAYNEQFF.